These 25 T cell receptor beta chains were all obtained from the same sample, sequenced in a study of T cells after yellow fever vaccination. TCRdb passed the 5' RACE reads through MiXCR, listing each CDR3 protein once. The data hold around 400,000 distinct CDR3 sequences, with 11% observed a single time. Sequenced here: PBMCs, sampled on the day of the first yellow fever vaccination. The receptors derive from a man aged 18 to 29 who received the YFV17D yellow fever vaccine.

This clonotype turned up a few times. The V and J genes are TRBV11-2 and TRBJ2-7; the match to TRBD2 covers 7 bases. V lost 6 bases and J lost 4; bases outside the gene matches: 15. This CDR3 is 16 amino acids long. CDR1 is SGHAT and CDR2 is FQNNGV in the germline V gene. The CDR3, as DNA: TGTGCCAGCAGTTATTCATCTAGCGGAAGTTTATACGAGCAGTACTTC. Its protein is CASSYSSSGSLYEQYF.

This clonotype was picked up a small number of times. The chain has TRBV5-1 and TRBJ2-1, with D perhaps assigned TRBD1 or TRBD2 (6 bases each). Germline V gene sequence: CDR1 SGHRS, CDR2 YFSETQ. Trimming shortened V by 3 bases and J by 4 bases, and 14 bases separated the two germline ends. The CDR3 runs 15 residues. CDR3 sequence reads: CASSSLGGQYNEQFF. DNA for the CDR3: TGCGCCAGCAGCTCCCTAGGGGGGCAATACAATGAGCAGTTCTTC.

The genes are TRBV29-1 and TRBJ2-7, with D possibly matching TRBD2 (6 bases). Deletions cut 3 bases from V and 4 bases from J, with 13 bases between. There are 13 residues in the CDR3. CDR1 is SQVTM, CDR2 ANQGSEA, per germline. The CDR3 DNA reads TGCAGCGTTGAGACCGGGGAGGTTTACGAGCAGTACTTC. It codes for CSVETGEVYEQYF.

The chain links TRBV2 to TRBJ1-2; D gene uncertain. CDR3 length equals 14 residues. The ends were cut back, 7 bases at V and 6 bases at J, with 18 bases in the middle. CDR1 is SNHLY and CDR2 is FYNNEI in the germline V gene. The CDR3 sequence is CASILEGGYDGYTF. The CDR3 nucleotides are TGTGCCAGCATCTTGGAGGGAGGATACGATGGCTACACCTTC.

This chain uses TRBV5-1 with TRBJ1-5; D unclear. Looked up from germline, CDR1 is SGHRS and CDR2 is YFSETQ. The ends were cut back, 0 bases at V and 1 base at J, with 11 bases in the middle. This CDR3 comprises 16 residues. The CDR3: CASSLAGLGSNQPQHF. CDR3 nucleotides: TGCGCCAGCAGCTTGGCCGGACTGGGGAGCAATCAGCCCCAGCATTTT.

The chain has TRBV10-1 and TRBJ2-7; possibly TRBD2 for D (6 bases). The V end lost 3 bases, the J end lost 5 bases, and 14 bases lay between the germline ends. The CDR3 is 14 residues long. The germline CDR1 and CDR2 sequences are WNHNN and SYGVQD (reference sequence). CDR3 bases: TGCGCCAGCAGTGACGGCGGGACCCGGGACGAGCAGTACTTC. Translating it yields CASSDGGTRDEQYF.

This clonotype was detected ten times or more. The chain links TRBV5-1 to TRBJ2-4, with TRBD2 matching 14 bases. This CDR3 contains 20 residues. The V gene's germline CDR1 is SGHRS and CDR2 YFSETQ. V dropped 3 bases and J dropped 6; count of bases not matched to a gene: 17. CDR3 in DNA: TGCGCCAGCAGCTGGAAGAATCCGGGACTAGCGGGGGCCCGAGGAAACATTCAGTACTTC. Translated: CASSWKNPGLAGARGNIQYF.

The rearrangement uses TRBV7-9 and TRBJ2-1, with D maybe TRBD2 (5 bases). In germline, CDR1 is SEHNR, CDR2 FQNEAQ (reference sequence). The V gene lost 8 bases and the J gene lost 7 bases, with 18 bases spanning the gap. The CDR3 runs to 14 residues. For the CDR3, the DNA is TGTGCCAGCTCTAAACTAGTCGGTGGGAATGAGCAGTTCTTC. It codes for CASSKLVGGNEQFF.

The chain carries TRBV11-2 and TRBJ2-1, with 10 bases fitting TRBD2. Germline CDR1 SGHAT, CDR2 FQNNGV. The junction had 13 bases not matched to a gene; V was cut back by 3 bases and J by 5 bases. CDR3 length: 18 amino acids. DNA for the CDR3: TGTGCCAGCAGCTTTGAGATCCTAGCGGGGGCCCGCCACAATGAGCAGTTCTTC. It is translated as CASSFEILAGARHNEQFF.

V usage is TRBV4-2 and J usage is TRBJ1-2; 8 bases line up with TRBD1. Germline values: CDR1 LGHNA, CDR2 YNFKEQ. The CDR3 covers 16 residues. With V trimmed by 0 bases and J by 3 bases, 6 bases remained unmatched. CDR3 nucleotide sequence: TGTGCCAGCAGCCAAGAATTCAGGGGGCTTTACTATGGCTACACCTTC. It is translated as CASSQEFRGLYYGYTF.

This clonotype was seen a handful of times. J is TRBJ2-1 and V is TRBV5-1; D is unresolved. CDR1 and CDR2 (germline): SGHRS, YFSETQ. The CDR3 is 16 amino acids. Deletions cut 0 bases from V and 12 bases from J, with 22 bases between. CDR3 protein: CASSLARHAELSVQFF. As DNA, the CDR3 is TGCGCCAGCAGCTTGGCCAGGCATGCCGAATTGTCAGTGCAGTTCTTC.

This clonotype has only a few counts. The V gene is TRBV6-1, the J gene TRBJ2-7, with D maybe TRBD2 (5 bases). V lost 2 bases and J 2 bases, leaving 13 bases between the germline ends. This CDR3 region has 15 residues. Germline V gene lookup returns CDR1 MNHNS and CDR2 SASEGT. Written as DNA, the CDR3 is TGTGCCAGCAGTGAAATGCGGGCCTCAGCCTACGAGCAGTACGTC. Translating gives CASSEMRASAYEQYV.

The CDR3 loop is CAWSVGDGEKLFF. The CDR3 DNA reads TGTGCCTGGAGTGTTGGGGACGGTGAAAAACTGTTTTTT. The rearrangement uses TRBV30 and TRBJ1-4; a possible D gene is TRBD1 (5 bases). With 0 bases removed from V and 7 bases from J, the gap between germline ends came to 9 bases. There are 13 residues in the CDR3. The germline V gene has CDR1 GTSNPN and CDR2 SVGIG (reference sequence).

The rearrangement uses TRBV11-2 and TRBJ2-4; possible D gene TRBD1, 5 bases. In germline, CDR1 is SGHAT, CDR2 FQNNGV. V lost 0 bases, J lost 3 bases, and 15 bases lay in between. The CDR3 totals 17 residues. DNA for the CDR3: TGTGCCAGCAGCTTAGAGGGATTGGGGCTGCACAAAAACATTCAGTACTTC. It encodes CASSLEGLGLHKNIQYF.

This clonotype was seen a handful of times. The rearrangement links TRBV6-5 to TRBJ1-2; D is ambiguous. V was cut by 0 bases and J by 1 base, with 12 bases left in between. The CDR3 runs to 16 residues. The germline CDR1 and CDR2 sequences are MNHEY and SVGAGI. The CDR3 here is CASSYSRPLGNYGYTF. In nucleotides, the CDR3 is TGTGCCAGCAGTTACTCGAGACCCCTGGGTAACTATGGCTACACCTTC.

This clonotype was seen more than once but under ten times. This sequence joins TRBV2 and TRBJ1-2, with D possibly being TRBD1 (6 bases). Germline V CDR1 and CDR2: SNHLY, FYNNEI. V dropped 5 bases and J dropped 4 bases, with 14 bases sitting between them. The CDR3 is made up of 14 amino acids. For the CDR3, the DNA is TGTGCCAGCAGTAAACAGGGTTTGAGCTATGGCTACACCTTC. Its protein is CASSKQGLSYGYTF.

The chain carries TRBV6-5 and TRBJ2-7; 7 bases are a match to TRBD2. CDR1 and CDR2 (germline): MNHEY, SVGAGI. V lost 4 bases and J lost 0; bases outside the gene matches: 6. This CDR3 comprises 15 residues. The CDR3, as DNA: TGTGCCAGCAGTTCCCAAGCGGGGAGCTCCTACGAGCAGTACGTC. This translates into CASSSQAGSSYEQYV.

V is TRBV5-5 and J is TRBJ2-3; D not certain. V was trimmed by 5 bases and J by 7 bases, leaving 23 bases between them. The CDR3 runs 16 residues. CDR1 is SGHKS, CDR2 YYEKEE, per germline (reference sequence). DNA of the CDR3: TGTGCCAGCAGATCGGCCCGGACCGAGCAGGATCATACGCAGTATTTT. It is translated as CASRSARTEQDHTQYF.

This clonotype appeared many times. The chain couples TRBV4-3 to TRBJ2-1, with D unresolved. V gave up 4 bases and J gave up 2 bases, with 18 bases separating them. The CDR3 sequence is 17 residues long. Germline V gene sequence: CDR1 LGHNA, CDR2 YSLEER. CDR3 region: CASSPSYGAHTYNEQFF. The CDR3 DNA is TGCGCCAGCAGCCCATCTTACGGAGCGCACACCTACAATGAGCAGTTCTTC.

This rearrangement joins TRBV18 to TRBJ2-1; D ambiguous. CDR1 and CDR2 from the germline V gene are KGHSH and LQKENI. This CDR3 region has 15 residues. Trimming left V 1 base short and J 7 bases short, with 14 bases between. This chain's CDR3 is CASSPQVPLGNEQFF. The CDR3 region has the DNA TGTGCCAGCTCACCACAGGTCCCCCTGGGGAATGAGCAGTTCTTC.

The chain couples TRBV4-2 to TRBJ2-5; a weak D match, TRBD2 (6 bases). Germline CDR1 LGHNA, CDR2 YNFKEQ. V was trimmed by 0 bases and J by 3 bases, leaving 20 bases between them. There are 18 residues in the CDR3. The chain's CDR3 is CASSQDREWGVSKETQYF. The CDR3 DNA reads TGTGCCAGCAGCCAAGATCGTGAGTGGGGGGTTTCAAAAGAGACCCAGTACTTC.

The sample holds many counts of this clonotype. The chain links TRBV5-1 to TRBJ1-6; 7 bases line up with TRBD1. The CDR3 sequence is 14 residues long. Germline lookup yields CDR1 SGHRS and CDR2 YFSETQ. V dropped 0 bases and J dropped 10; count of bases not matched to a gene: 4. As DNA, the CDR3 is TGCGCCAGCAGCTTGGCGGGACAGCGCTCACCCCTCCACTTT. Protein sequence: CASSLAGQRSPLHF.

This clonotype was observed a few times. J is TRBJ1-4 and V is TRBV15, with D unresolved. This CDR3 is built from 15 residues. The V and J ends lost 1 base and 0 bases respectively, with 6 bases between them. Germline V gene lookup returns CDR1 LNHNV and CDR2 YYDKDF (reference sequence). The CDR3 loop reads CATSRVPTTNEKLFF. For the CDR3, the DNA is TGTGCCACCAGCAGAGTCCCTACAACTAATGAAAAACTGTTTTTT.

J is TRBJ1-2 and V is TRBV5-1; D might be TRBD1 (5 bases). Trimming removed 0 bases at V and 8 bases at J, with 14 bases between. The length of the CDR3 is 14 residues. Germline CDR1 and CDR2: SGHRS and YFSETQ. For the CDR3, the DNA is TGCGCCAGCAGCTTGGTCCAGTCCAGGGAAGGCTACACCTTC. Translated: CASSLVQSREGYTF.

The chain is built from TRBV30 and TRBJ2-7; 11 positions agree with TRBD1. The CDR3 runs to 14 residues. With V trimmed by 0 bases and J by 2 bases, 0 bases remained unmatched. Germline V gene data show CDR1 as GTSNPN and CDR2 as SVGIG (reference sequence). CDR3 nucleotides: TGTGCCTGGAGTGTGGGACAGGGGGCCTACGAGCAGTACTTC. It yields the protein CAWSVGQGAYEQYF. Drawing the rest from reference TRBV30 and TRBJ2-7, the complete variable domain is SQTIHQWPATLVQPVGSPLSLECTVEGTSNPNLYWYRQAAGRGLQLLFYSVGIGQISSEVPQNLSASRPQDRQFILSSKKLLLSDSGFYLCAWSVGQGAYEQYFGPGTRLTVT.